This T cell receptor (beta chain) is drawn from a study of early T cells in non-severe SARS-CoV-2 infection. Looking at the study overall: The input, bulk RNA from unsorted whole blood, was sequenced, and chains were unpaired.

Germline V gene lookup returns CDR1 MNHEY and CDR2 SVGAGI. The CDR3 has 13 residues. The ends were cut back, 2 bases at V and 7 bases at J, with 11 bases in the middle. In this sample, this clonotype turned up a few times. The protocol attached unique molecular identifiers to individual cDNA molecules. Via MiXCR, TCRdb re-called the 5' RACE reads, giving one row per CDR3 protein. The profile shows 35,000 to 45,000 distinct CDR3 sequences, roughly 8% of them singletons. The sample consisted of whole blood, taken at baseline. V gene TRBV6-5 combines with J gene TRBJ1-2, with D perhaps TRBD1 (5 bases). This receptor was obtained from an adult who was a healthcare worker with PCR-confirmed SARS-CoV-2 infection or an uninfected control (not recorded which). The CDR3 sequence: CASSYQGGSGYTF. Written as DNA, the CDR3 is TGTGCCAGCAGTTACCAGGGTGGTTCTGGCTACACCTTC.